Presented here are 4 T cell receptor beta chains from one specimen sequenced in a study of blood T cell repertoires in COVID-19. The protocol was immunoSEQ multiplex PCR, while the TCRdb copy is restricted to in-frame clones and leaves out a portion. The table records around 260,000 clones, 75% to 95% of them present only once. Sequenced: peripheral blood. These receptors all come from a person between 18 and 35 years old with COVID-19, enrolled during active disease.

This sequence joins TRBV5-5 and TRBJ1-1; 8 bases line up with TRBD1. This CDR3 contains 13 residues. Losses at the gene ends were 4 bases for V and 8 bases for J; bases not matched to a gene: 7. Germline CDR1 reads SGHKS; CDR2 reads YYEKEE (reference sequence). CDR3 residues: CASSMDRVGEAFF. The CDR3 DNA reads as TGTGCCAGCAGCATGGACAGGGTGGGGGAAGCTTTCTTT.

This chain links TRBV7-6 with TRBJ1-4; D is ambiguous. Trimming took off 4 bases at V and 5 bases at J, with 11 bases between the two ends. CDR1 and CDR2 (germline): SGHVS, FNYEAQ. The CDR3 totals 14 residues. CDR3 in DNA: TGTGCCAGCAGCTCTCGGTCGGAGAATGAAAAACTGTTTTTT. Amino acids: CASSSRSENEKLFF. Combining the CDR3 with reference TRBV7-6 and TRBJ1-4 gives the whole variable domain GAGVSQSPRYKVTKRGQDVALRCDPISGHVSLYWYRQALGQGPEFLTYFNYEAQQDKSGLPNDRFSAERPEGSISTLTIQRTEQRDSAMYRCASSSRSENEKLFFGSGTQLSVL.

This chain joins TRBV4-1 and TRBJ1-1, with a tentative D call TRBD1 (6 bases). V was pared by 1 base and J by 2 bases, with 17 bases between. Germline V gene sequence: CDR1 MGHRA, CDR2 YSYEKL. CDR3 length equals 17 residues. CDR3 in amino acids: CASSQGGGVRDNTEAFF. As DNA, the CDR3 is TGCGCCAGCAGCCAAGGAGGGGGGGTGAGAGATAACACTGAAGCTTTCTTT.

V usage is TRBV2 and J usage is TRBJ1-2, with D perhaps matching TRBD1 (6 bases). The V and J ends lost 5 bases and 5 bases respectively, with 9 bases between them. The CDR3 sequence is 12 residues long. Germline values: CDR1 SNHLY, CDR2 FYNNEI. CDR3 nucleotides: TGTGCCAGCAGTTCCGGACAGTATGGCTACACCTTC. It translates to CASSSGQYGYTF.